The 13 T cell receptor beta chains reported below all come from one sample, sequenced in a study of control samples from healthy donors and cancer patients. Measured with immunoSEQ multiplex PCR; TCRdb has only the in-frame clones, and not every one. The sample contains fewer than 130,000 clones, 70% to 90% of which appear only once. The sequencing sample was made of PBMCs. Every receptor here comes from a woman aged 55-69 years with lung cancer.

J is TRBJ2-3 and V is TRBV24-1; D is perhaps TRBD1 (6 bases). CDR1 is KGHDR, CDR2 SFDVKD, per germline. The CDR3 loop spans 17 amino acids. Trimming took 2 bases from V and 3 from J, leaving 17 bases between them. The DNA for the CDR3 is TGTGCCACCAGTGATTCAGCCACAGGGCTGGGAACAGATACGCAGTATTTT. Amino acid sequence: CATSDSATGLGTDTQYF.

The V and J genes are TRBV10-3 and TRBJ1-1; D gene unclear. The CDR3 is 15 residues long. Trimming stripped 0 bases from V and 5 bases from J, with 13 bases between. Germline V CDR1 and CDR2: ENHRY, SYGVKD. The CDR3 reads CAISESYSGRTEAFF. The CDR3 coding sequence is TGTGCCATCAGTGAGTCGTACAGTGGAAGGACTGAAGCTTTCTTT.

The chain has TRBV18 and TRBJ1-2, with TRBD1 matching over 7 bases. This CDR3 has 11 residues. J gave up 8 bases and V 5 bases, and 2 bases lay outside the gene matches. Germline loops: CDR1 KGHSH, CDR2 LQKENI. CDR3 sequence reads: CASSSQGGYTF. In DNA, the CDR3 is TGTGCCAGCTCATCACAGGGGGGCTACACCTTC.

The chain has TRBV30 and TRBJ1-5, with 7 bases that match TRBD1. V lost 1 base, J lost 4 bases, and 4 bases stayed unmatched. Germline CDR1 is GTSNPN and CDR2 is SVGIG (reference sequence). The CDR3 runs 14 residues. The CDR3 spells CAWSGTGLNQPQHF. The CDR3 nucleotides read TGTGCCTGGAGTGGGACAGGCCTTAATCAGCCCCAGCATTTT.

This clone showed up just a few times. J is TRBJ1-1 and V is TRBV30, with D possibly TRBD1 on 5 matching bases. Per the germline V gene, CDR1 is GTSNPN and CDR2 is SVGIG (reference sequence). This CDR3 region has 16 residues. The V and J ends lost 0 bases and 5 bases respectively, with 19 bases between them. CDR3 protein: CAWSVRGVLRGTEAFF. Written as DNA, the CDR3 is TGTGCCTGGAGTGTACGGGGGGTCCTTAGAGGGACTGAAGCTTTCTTT.

A remark on this clone: The junction shows a germline mismatch at one end, possibly a read error. CDR3 DNA: TGTGCCAGCTCGCCACCCAACAGGGGGCTAGGTGGCTACACCTTC. The encoded protein is CASSPPNRGLGGYTF. The rearrangement links TRBV18 to TRBJ1-2; 9 bases agree with TRBD1. Germline V CDR1 and CDR2: KGHSH, LQKENI. The CDR3 totals 15 residues.

This sequence joins TRBV18 and TRBJ2-4, with TRBD2 matching 9 bases. In germline, CDR1 is KGHSH, CDR2 LQKENI. CDR3 size: 18 residues. Trimming at V came to 3 bases and at J to 0 bases, leaving 9 bases not matched to a gene. The CDR3 is CASSPPWSGGLAKNIQYF. The CDR3 bases are TGTGCCAGCTCACCCCCGTGGAGCGGGGGGCTAGCCAAAAACATTCAGTACTTC.

The V and J genes are TRBV2 and TRBJ1-6; 8 nucleotides line up with TRBD1. J was trimmed by 9 bases and V by 4 bases; bases with no gene match: 14. This CDR3 region has 17 residues. Germline values: CDR1 SNHLY, CDR2 FYNNEI. DNA for the CDR3: TGTGCCAGCAGTGGACAGGGGACGCTTTCAAGAAGTTCACCCCTCCACTTT. Amino acids: CASSGQGTLSRSSPLHF.

The chain recombines TRBV7-2 with TRBJ2-3, with a possible D match to TRBD2 (5 bases). CDR1 is SGHTA and CDR2 is FQGNSA in the germline V gene. The length of the CDR3 is 13 residues. Trimming pared 5 bases from V and 6 bases from J, leaving 12 bases between. The chain's CDR3 is CASSPQTGDTQYF. The CDR3 nucleotides read TGTGCCAGCAGCCCACAAACGGGGGATACGCAGTATTTT.

This clone was detected only once. V and J are TRBV6-5 and TRBJ2-5; TRBD2 aligns across 7 bases. The trim removed 4 bases at V and 4 bases at J, leaving 9 bases unmatched. The CDR3 loop spans 15 amino acids. Germline values: CDR1 MNHEY, CDR2 SVGAGI. CDR3 coding DNA: TGTGCCAGCAGTTCCCTAGCGGCGGCTTTAGAGACCCAGTACTTC. This sequence encodes CASSSLAAALETQYF.

V usage is TRBV27 and J usage is TRBJ1-1; TRBD1 aligns across 7 bases. Germline V CDR1 and CDR2: MNHEY, SMNVEV (reference sequence). Trimming took 10 bases from V and 6 from J; bases not matched to a gene: 11. The CDR3 is 13 residues long. CDR3 nucleotide sequence: TGTGCCACCCAACAGGGGTTGGGTTCTGAAGCTTTCTTT. Residues: CATQQGLGSEAFF.

The gene calls are TRBV6-2 or TRBV6-3 and TRBJ1-2, with D hard to call. Trimming pared 0 bases from V and 5 bases from J, leaving 10 bases between. Germline V gene lookup returns CDR1 MNHEY and CDR2 SVGEGT. This CDR3 is 14 amino acids long. CDR3 bases: TGTGCCAGCAGTTACTCGTCGGGAAATTATGGCTACACCTTC. As protein: CASSYSSGNYGYTF.

The chain combines TRBV6-6 with TRBJ1-3; TRBD1 matches at 9 bases. The J segment lost 0 bases and the V segment lost 2 bases, leaving 2 bases of the junction unmatched. The germline CDR1 and CDR2 sequences are MNHNY and SVGAGI (reference sequence). The CDR3 consists of 16 residues. The CDR3 loop reads CASSYRTGASGNTIYF. In DNA form, the CDR3 reads TGTGCCAGCAGTTACCGGACAGGGGCCTCTGGAAACACCATATATTTT.